This T cell receptor beta chain comes out of a study of OX40 agonist ivuxolimab in advanced cancers. Study context: Hepatocellular carcinoma, melanoma, renal cell or head and neck cancer occurred in dose-escalation patients.

Germline V CDR1 and CDR2: ENHRY, SYGVKD. The CDR3 sequence is 13 residues long. Measured with immunoSEQ multiplex PCR; TCRdb has only the in-frame clones, and not every one. The table shows 30,000 to 45,000 clones, with about 90% occurring only once. This clone was detected once. Germline and junction disagree at one end, which may indicate a read error. The TCR comes from an adult with an advanced solid tumor such as melanoma, head and neck, liver or kidney cancer. The sample consisted of CD4+ or CD8+ T cells sorted from blood, taken in a trial of the OX40 agonist ivuxolimab. V usage is TRBV10-3 and J usage is TRBJ1-5; 7 bases line up with TRBD1. The CDR3 loop reads CAISGTGDQSQHF. For the CDR3, the DNA is TGTGCCATCAGTGGGACAGGTGATCAGTCCCAGCATTTT.